This entry lists 3 T cell receptor beta chains sequenced from one sample in a study of CD8 T cells in Susac syndrome. Reverse transcription used roughly 0.45 to 1 ug RNA and random hexamers. TCRdb re-called the immunoSEQ multiplex PCR reads with MiXCR, one entry per CDR3 protein. The table records about 400,000 distinct CDR3 sequences, approximately 85% of them present only once. The sequencing sample was made of CD8+ T cells from PBMCs. All receptors come from a human donor with multiple sclerosis.

The chain joins TRBV6-1 to TRBJ2-3; 13 bases match TRBD2. This CDR3 has 17 amino acids. The ends lost 6 bases at V and 3 bases at J; junction bases unmatched: 9. From germline, CDR1 is MNHNS and CDR2 SASEGT. Written as DNA, the CDR3 is TGTGCCAGCAGCTCCCCTACTAGCGGGGGGGCAACAGATACGCAGTATTTT. As protein: CASSSPTSGGATDTQYF.

This chain links TRBV5-1 with TRBJ2-1, with TRBD1 matching 10 bases. J lost 9 bases, V lost 3 bases, and 6 bases had no gene match. Germline V gene sequence: CDR1 SGHRS, CDR2 YFSETQ. The CDR3 totals 14 residues. The CDR3 sequence is CASSSGQGGGEQFF. The CDR3 DNA reads TGCGCCAGCAGCTCCGGACAGGGGGGAGGTGAGCAGTTCTTC.

The chain recombines TRBV5-4 with TRBJ2-2; no firm D call. This CDR3 spans 15 amino acids. The ends were cut back, 0 bases at V and 7 bases at J, with 13 bases in the middle. Germline V gene sequence: CDR1 SGHNT, CDR2 YYREEE (reference sequence). The CDR3 loop is CASSLAGDLGGELFF. The DNA of the CDR3 is TGTGCCAGCAGCTTGGCAGGCGATTTAGGCGGGGAGCTGTTTTTT.